A selection of T cell receptor beta chains follows, all from one sample in a study of T cells in Graves' hyperthyroidism and ophthalmopathy. TCRdb reprocessed the multiplex PCR reads with MiXCR, giving one entry per CDR3 protein. The sample has a few hundred thousand distinct CDR3 sequences, about 13% seen once. The sample consisted of blood. The receptors shown here come from a woman under 30 with Graves' hyperthyroidism. Each CDR3 is given with its conserved first and last residue. A D gene is named only where the DNA matches it firmly. Where a row states a size, it is once, few, many or the class of an expanded clone; other rows omit it.

NA NA TRBJ2-1 TRBV24-1 TGTGCCACCAGTGTCTGGGGAAGCTTCTCCTACAATGAGCAGTTCTTC CATSVWGSFSYNEQFF
TRBD1 NA TRBJ2-2 TRBV11-1 TGTGCCAGCAGCCTCGGACTTCTACAGGGGGCCGGGGAGCTGTTTTTT CASSLGLLQGAGELFF
TRBD1 few TRBJ2-7 TRBV18 TGTGCCAGCTCACCCGGGACAGCGAGGGACTACGAGCAGTACTTC CASSPGTARDYEQYF
TRBD1 many TRBJ1-4 TRBV5-1 TGCGCCAGCAGATCCGGGACAGGGGGAATCCGGAATGAAAAACTGTTTTTT CASRSGTGGIRNEKLFF
NA NA TRBJ2-5 TRBV19 TGTGCCAGTAGTATCGGACGGGGGGCGTTGGAGACCCAGTACTTC CASSIGRGALETQYF
TRBD2 many TRBJ2-3 TRBV7-9 TGTGCCAGCAGCTCTCTAGCGGCCGGCACAGATACGCAGTATTTT CASSSLAAGTDTQYF
NA many TRBJ2-1 TRBV28 TGTGCCAGCAGTTTGGTCGGCAGGGAGACGGACAATGAGCAGTTCTTC CASSLVGRETDNEQFF
TRBD1 many TRBJ1-3 TRBV3-1 TGTGCCAGCAGCCAAGCCGGACAGGGCGGGAGAAACACCATATATTTT CASSQAGQGGRNTIYF
NA few TRBJ1-1 TRBV28 TGTGCCAGCAGTTTGGACAGATGGGGGGTAGAGAACACTGAAGCTTTCTTT CASSLDRWGVENTEAFF
NA once TRBJ2-1 TRBV11-2 TGTGCCAGCAGCTTAGAGCTACCCCTGGAGGGCGGGTCAAAGGAGCAGTTCTTC CASSLELPLEGGSKEQFF
TRBD2 many TRBJ2-1 TRBV25-1 TGTGCCAGCAGTGATCCGGGACTAAGCTCCTACAATGAGCAGTTCTTC CASSDPGLSSYNEQFF
TRBD2 few TRBJ2-2 TRBV7-3 TGTGCCAGCAGCCCACCGGGACTAGACACCGGGGAGCTGTTTTTT CASSPPGLDTGELFF
NA many TRBJ2-3 TRBV6-1 TGTGCCAGCAGCCCTTTCAGGGGCCCTAGCACAGATACGCAGTATTTT CASSPFRGPSTDTQYF
NA few TRBJ1-3 TRBV7-8 TGTGCCAGCAGCCTAGGGCTCTCTCCAAACACCATATATTTT CASSLGLSPNTIYF
NA many TRBJ2-2 TRBV10-3 TGTGCCATCAGTGACGCGACAAAAGGGGTTTTAGCCGGGGAGCTGTTTTTT CAISDATKGVLAGELFF
NA many TRBJ1-5 TRBV29-1 TGCAGCGTTATACAGTCTAGCAATCAGCCCCAGCATTTT CSVIQSSNQPQHF
NA few TRBJ2-3 TRBV6-2/TRBV6-3 TGTGCCAGCAGGGGTCCCCACACCACAGATACGCAGTATTTT CASRGPHTTDTQYF
TRBD1 few TRBJ1-3 TRBV7-9 TGTGCCAGCAGCTTAACAGGGGGAGGAAACACCATATATTTT CASSLTGGGNTIYF
TRBD1 many TRBJ2-3 TRBV18 TGTGCCAGCTCAATGACAGGGAGCACAGATACGCAGTATTTT CASSMTGSTDTQYF
TRBD2 many TRBJ2-1 TRBV20-1 TGCAGTGCTCTACTAGCGTACGTCGCCAGGTACAATGAGCAGTTCTTC CSALLAYVARYNEQFF
NA many TRBJ2-3 TRBV20-1 TGCAGTGCTAGAGATGGCGGGGGCACAGATACGCAGTATTTT CSARDGGGTDTQYF
TRBD2 many TRBJ2-3 TRBV11-2 TGTGCCAGCAGCTTAGGCTCCAGCGGGGGGGACTTTAGCACAGATACGCAGTATTTT CASSLGSSGGDFSTDTQYF